Presented here are 27 T cell receptor beta chains from one specimen sequenced in a study of blood T cell repertoires in COVID-19. Repertoires were generated with immunoSEQ multiplex PCR, while TCRdb's copy carries only in-frame clones and drops some. The table lists approximately 170,000 clones, around 82% of them singletons. Input material: peripheral blood. The receptor source for this set is a woman of 80 years or more with active or convalescent COVID-19.

The chain joins TRBV7-8 to TRBJ2-1, with 10 bases fitting TRBD2. With V trimmed by 5 bases and J by 0 bases, 7 bases remained unmatched. This CDR3 is built from 17 residues. CDR1 and CDR2 from the germline V gene are SGHVS and FQNEAQ. The CDR3 bases are TGTGCCAGCAGCACCGGACTAGCGGCAAGCTCCTACAATGAGCAGTTCTTC. It translates to CASSTGLAASSYNEQFF.

For the CDR3, the DNA is TGTGCCAGCAGCGCAACGGGGATGAACACTGAAGCTTTCTTT. Translating it yields CASSATGMNTEAFF. This chain connects TRBV9 to TRBJ1-1, with unresolved D. The CDR3 loop spans 14 amino acids. Germline-derived CDR1 and CDR2 are SGDLS and YYNGEE. The germline V and J ends were trimmed by 3 bases and 0 bases, with 9 bases remaining between them.

CDR3 region: CASSRTAMNTEAFF. The CDR3 bases are TGTGCCAGCAGTAGGACAGCGATGAACACTGAAGCTTTCTTT. The rearrangement uses TRBV9 and TRBJ1-1; tentatively, D is TRBD1 (6 bases). Germline V lookup: CDR1 SGDLS, CDR2 YYNGEE. The CDR3 totals 14 residues. The V and J ends lost 5 bases and 0 bases respectively, with 11 bases between them.

The chain links TRBV20-1 to TRBJ2-4; 9 positions match TRBD1. The length of the CDR3 is 14 residues. The trim removed 6 bases at V and 6 bases at J, leaving 9 bases unmatched. The V gene's germline CDR1 is DFQATT and CDR2 SNEGSKA (reference sequence). DNA of the CDR3: TGCAGTGCCAGTCAGACAGGGGGAGGAAACATTCAGTACTTC. Amino acid sequence: CSASQTGGGNIQYF.

The V call is TRBV2, the J call TRBJ2-5, with D possibly TRBD2 on 6 matching bases. CDR3 length: 13 amino acids. In germline, CDR1 is SNHLY, CDR2 FYNNEI. The CDR3 DNA sequence: TGTGCAGCGGGCGGGTGGATAGGGGAGACCCAGTACTTC. It yields the protein CAAGGWIGETQYF.

The V call is TRBV5-5, the J call TRBJ1-3; D ambiguous. With 4 bases removed from V and 0 bases from J, the gap between germline ends came to 11 bases. The CDR3 is 15 residues long. Germline V lookup: CDR1 SGHKS, CDR2 YYEKEE (reference sequence). The DNA for the CDR3 is TGTGCCAGCAGCATTACCTCAGACTCTGGAAACACCATATATTTT. It encodes CASSITSDSGNTIYF.

The chain recombines TRBV5-8 with TRBJ2-5; 9 bases map to TRBD2. Germline CDR1 SGHTS, CDR2 YDEGEE. V gave up 4 bases and J gave up 2 bases; unmatched junction bases: 6. CDR3 length equals 15 residues. Written as DNA, the CDR3 is TGTGCCAGCAGCCCAGGACTAGCGACACAAGAGACCCAGTACTTC. It yields the protein CASSPGLATQETQYF. The entire variable domain, with the rest obtained from reference TRBV5-8 and TRBJ2-5, is as follows: EAGVTQSPTHLIKTRGQQATLRCSPISGHTSVYWYQQALGLGLQFLLWYDEGEERNRGNFPPRFSGRQFPNYSSELNVNALELEDSALYLCASSPGLATQETQYFGPGTRLLVL.

The chain employs TRBV5-1 and TRBJ2-3; TRBD1 might be the D (6 bases). V lost 0 bases and J 4 bases, leaving 9 bases between the germline ends. From germline, CDR1 is SGHRS and CDR2 YFSETQ. CDR3 length: 14 residues. The CDR3 nucleotides are TGCGCCAGCAGCTTGGAACAGGGTGCAGATACGCAGTATTTT. It translates to CASSLEQGADTQYF.

The V and J genes are TRBV6-6 and TRBJ1-5; TRBD1 might be the D (6 bases). V gave up 5 bases and J gave up 5 bases, with 16 bases separating them. The CDR3 is 15 residues long. CDR1 and CDR2 (germline): MNHNY, SVGAGI (reference sequence). CDR3 nucleotides: TGTGCCAGCAGTCAGGGGAATATCTGGGATCAGCCCCAGCATTTT. It is translated as CASSQGNIWDQPQHF.

The chain links TRBV18 to TRBJ2-1; the D is unclear. The V end was cut by 4 bases, the J end by 7 bases, with 8 bases between. Germline CDR1 reads KGHSH; CDR2 reads LQKENI. The CDR3 totals 12 residues. DNA of the CDR3: TGTGCCAGCTCACTACTAAGAAATGAGCAGTTCTTC. It yields the protein CASSLLRNEQFF. The full variable domain, rest sourced from reference TRBV18 and TRBJ2-1, is NAGVMQNPRHLVRRRGQEARLRCSPMKGHSHVYWYRQLPEEGLKFMVYLQKENIIDESGMPKERFSAEFPKEGPSILRIQQVVRGDSAAYFCASSLLRNEQFFGPGTRLTVL.

The rearrangement joins TRBV19 to TRBJ2-4; D may be TRBD2 (6 bases). The CDR3 has 15 residues. Between the trimmed V and J ends, which lost 4 bases and 0 bases, there was a span of 10 bases. Germline-derived CDR1 and CDR2 are LNHDA and SQIVND (reference sequence). For the CDR3, the DNA is TGTGCCAGTAGTACAGGCGGGACAGCCAAAAACATTCAGTACTTC. Protein product: CASSTGGTAKNIQYF. The whole variable domain, remainder taken from reference TRBV19 and TRBJ2-4, is DGGITQSPKYLFRKEGQNVTLSCEQNLNHDAMYWYRQDPGQGLRLIYYSQIVNDFQKGDIAEGYSVSREKKESFPLTVTSAQKNPTAFYLCASSTGGTAKNIQYFGAGTRLSVL.

The rearrangement links TRBV21-1 to TRBJ1-6. TRBV21-1 is reported as a pseudogene. This CDR3 contains 19 residues. CDR3 region: CASSSRTRRVHRENSPLHF. DNA for the CDR3: TGTGCCAGCAGCTCTCGGACAAGGAGGGTACATAGGGAGAATTCACCCCTCCACTTT.

V and J are TRBV7-9 and TRBJ2-1; perhaps TRBD1 as D (6 bases). Trimming took 2 bases from V and 15 from J, leaving 20 bases between them. The length of the CDR3 is 14 residues. Germline V gene lookup returns CDR1 SEHNR and CDR2 FQNEAQ (reference sequence). CDR3 coding DNA: TGTGCCAGCAGCTTAAGCCCAGGGGCGCCCTTTCTGTTCTTC. The encoded protein is CASSLSPGAPFLFF.

This rearrangement joins TRBV24-1 to TRBJ2-7; D might be TRBD2 (6 bases). The V gene lost 4 bases and the J gene lost 3 bases, with 18 bases spanning the gap. This CDR3 comprises 16 residues. Per the germline V gene, CDR1 is KGHDR and CDR2 is SFDVKD. In DNA, the CDR3 is TGTGCCACCAGTGACCCCCCCCCTGGAGGGGACTACGAGCAGTACTTC. It specifies CATSDPPPGGDYEQYF.

The chain is built from TRBV7-3 and TRBJ2-1, with TRBD1 as a possible D gene (6 bases). Germline-derived CDR1 and CDR2 are SGHTA and FQGTGA. The ends were cut back, 5 bases at V and 6 bases at J, with 11 bases in the middle. The CDR3 length is 13 residues. The CDR3 sequence: CASSPGTLNEQFF. The CDR3 DNA is TGTGCCAGCAGCCCTGGGACACTCAATGAGCAGTTCTTC. The full variable domain, with the rest looked up from reference TRBV7-3 and TRBJ2-1, is GAGVSQTPSNKVTEKGKYVELRCDPISGHTALYWYRQSLGQGPEFLIYFQGTGAADDSGLPNDRFFAVRPEGSVSTLKIQRTERGDSAVYLCASSPGTLNEQFFGPGTRLTVL.

V is TRBV29-1 and J is TRBJ1-2; D call uncertain. The ends were cut back, 0 bases at V and 2 bases at J, with 13 bases in the middle. In germline, CDR1 is SQVTM, CDR2 ANQGSEA. The CDR3 covers 15 residues. CDR3 region: CSVEDEGSGNYGYTF. The DNA of the CDR3 is TGCAGCGTTGAAGATGAGGGTAGCGGGAACTATGGCTACACCTTC.

The chain couples TRBV6-2 or TRBV6-3 to TRBJ2-7; D is perhaps TRBD1 (6 bases). With 0 bases removed from V and 5 bases from J, the gap between germline ends came to 17 bases. CDR3 size: 16 residues. From germline, CDR1 is MNHEY and CDR2 SVGEGT. CDR3 residues: CASSYSGAKPEDEQYF. In DNA form, the CDR3 reads TGTGCCAGCAGTTACTCGGGGGCTAAGCCGGAGGACGAGCAGTACTTC.

The CDR3 reads CASSLDFSGNTIYF. CDR3 nucleotide sequence: TGCGCCAGCAGCCTGGACTTCTCTGGAAACACCATATATTTT. The chain recombines TRBV5-1 with TRBJ1-3, with D uncertain. Germline-derived CDR1 and CDR2 are SGHRS and YFSETQ. V lost 4 bases and J lost 0, with 8 bases in between. This CDR3 has 14 amino acids.

The chain is built from TRBV5-6 and TRBJ1-2, with 9 bases that match TRBD1. After removal of 6 bases from V and 8 bases from J, the junction contained 20 bases not matched to a gene. The V gene's germline CDR1 is SGHDT and CDR2 YYEEEE. The CDR3 covers 17 residues. CDR3 in DNA: TGTGCCAGCAACCCCACTAGGGGACAGGGCGGGAGTCGGGGCTACACCTTC. Protein: CASNPTRGQGGSRGYTF.

V gene TRBV3-1 (or the pseudogene TRBV3-2) combines with J gene TRBJ2-7; 9 bases are shared with TRBD2. Germline-derived CDR1 and CDR2 are LGHDT and YNNKEL (reference sequence). This CDR3 spans 14 amino acids. V shed 6 bases and J 4 bases; nucleotides not matched to a gene: 7. CDR3 region: CASRPSGTKYEQYF. Written as DNA, the CDR3 is TGTGCCAGCAGGCCTAGCGGGACCAAATACGAGCAGTACTTC.

This clone was recorded only once. As DNA, the CDR3 is TGTGCCAGCAGCCCAGAGCGGGAGCTAGGGTTCTTC. This encodes CASSPERELGFF. This chain links TRBV11-2 with TRBJ2-1; 8 nucleotides line up with TRBD2. V gave up 5 bases and J gave up 15 bases; unmatched junction bases: 9. The CDR3 contains 12 residues. Germline lookup yields CDR1 SGHAT and CDR2 FQNNGV.

This rearrangement joins TRBV11-3 to TRBJ2-5; 9 bases agree with TRBD2. The CDR3 is made up of 18 amino acids. Trimming cost V 1 base and J 4 bases; bases outside gene matches: 13. Germline loops: CDR1 SGHNT, CDR2 YENEEA. The DNA for the CDR3 is TGTGCCAGCAGCTTAGGTCGATGGGGTAGCGGGAGTTTAGAGACCCAGTACTTC. Translating it yields CASSLGRWGSGSLETQYF.

CDR3 region: CASSLGSGTETGELFF. CDR3 nucleotides: TGTGCCAGCAGCTTAGGTTCCGGGACTGAAACCGGGGAGCTGTTTTTT. The chain is built from TRBV7-9 and TRBJ2-2; maybe TRBD2 (6 bases). The V gene's germline CDR1 is SEHNR and CDR2 FQNEAQ (reference sequence). This CDR3 has 16 residues. Trimming shortened V by 1 base and J by 5 bases, and 14 bases separated the two germline ends.

The chain employs TRBV5-1 and TRBJ1-3; the D gene is possibly TRBD1 (5 bases). The CDR3 is 14 residues long. CDR1 SGHRS and CDR2 YFSETQ come from the germline V gene. Trimming removed 3 bases from V and 4 bases from J, with 11 bases in between. The CDR3 bases are TGCGCCAGCAGCTCCAGGGATTCAGGAAACACCATATATTTT. The encoded protein is CASSSRDSGNTIYF.

This clone has a single count. V gene TRBV27 combines with J gene TRBJ2-7; 12 bases agree with TRBD2. This CDR3 is built from 13 residues. The V gene's germline CDR1 is MNHEY and CDR2 SMNVEV (reference sequence). V was pared by 3 bases and J by 7 bases, with 1 base of the junction left unmatched. The CDR3 region is CASSFLAGGEQYF. In DNA, the CDR3 is TGTGCCAGCAGTTTTCTAGCGGGAGGGGAGCAGTACTTC.

The gene calls are TRBV28 and TRBJ1-4; D is unclear. CDR3 length: 12 residues. The germline CDR1 and CDR2 sequences are MDHEN and SYDVKM. Deletions cut 8 bases from V and 9 bases from J, with 13 bases between. The CDR3 sequence is CASGQQEQKLFF. The CDR3 region has the DNA TGTGCCAGCGGCCAACAAGAACAAAAACTGTTTTTT.

About this clone: This same CDR3 is encoded by further DNA sequences in the sample. The chain recombines TRBV2 with TRBJ2-1; the D gene is possibly TRBD2 (6 bases). The germline V gene encodes CDR1 SNHLY and CDR2 FYNNEI. Trimming removed 7 bases at V and 3 bases at J, with 13 bases between. The CDR3 has 14 amino acids. The DNA for the CDR3 is TGTGCCAGCAAGTTTGCGGGGCTCTACAATGAGCAGTTCTTC. The encoded protein is CASKFAGLYNEQFF.